The present T cell receptor beta chain was sequenced within a study of glioma-infiltrating T cells. The CDR3 is made up of 14 amino acids. CDR1 is DFQATT and CDR2 is SNEGSKA in the germline V gene (reference sequence). The V end lost 0 bases, the J end lost 7 bases, and 16 bases lay between the germline ends. This clonotype appeared many times. The antigen is unknown. Study-wide findings and caveats: CDR3 overlap between tissue and blood was very small. Gliomas, especially low-grade, showed above-expected tissue-blood divergence; non-neoplastic patients showed below.

The iRepertoire nested amplicon-rescue multiplex PCR amplified TCR alpha and beta CDR3s from RNA. Input was roughly 100-450 ng of tissue mRNA or PBMC total RNA. A single record per CDR3 protein comes from TCRdb applying MiXCR to the multiplex PCR reads. Of under 200,000 distinct CDR3 sequences listed, about 46% are singletons. What was sequenced was glioma tissue, nonneoplastic brain tissue, or PBMCs (not recorded which). The chain links TRBV20-1 to TRBJ2-7; D may be TRBD2 (6 bases). The TCR comes from a human donor with low-grade glioma or glioblastoma, undergoing nonglioma brain surgery, or in good health (not recorded which). The CDR3 loop is CSAREGGTGFEQYF. CDR3 DNA sequence: TGCAGTGCTAGAGAGGGTGGGACTGGATTTGAGCAGTACTTC.